This note documents a single T cell receptor beta chain sequence. Its specificity is unknown. The ends lost 3 bases at V and 4 bases at J; junction bases unmatched: 3. CDR3 length: 14 residues. Germline assignment: CDR1 KGHSH and CDR2 LQKENI. These data belong to a study of cytomegalovirus exposure and HLA in healthy donors. Looking at the study overall: Early release data held roughly 90 million unique TCRs from HLA-typed donors.

PCR employed 60 Vbeta and 13 Jbeta primers. The table came from immunoSEQ multiplex PCR; TCRdb's copy has only in-frame clones and leaves some out. Here the sample spans 120,000 to 150,000 clones, roughly 80% being singletons. Findings and caveats of the study: Despite most TCR sequences being rare, some public TCRs occurred in many donors. Later analysis identified 17,000 or so TCR beta sequences associated with HLA alleles, using a false discovery rate threshold of 0.05. According to the study, around 150 TCR beta chains were cytomegalovirus-associated.

The TCR sequence derives from a woman aged 35 to 49 in good health and CMV-seropositive. Sequencing was carried out using PBMCs. The genes are TRBV18 and TRBJ2-5, with 9 bases identical to TRBD1. In DNA form, the CDR3 reads TGTGCCAGCTCACCTTTGGACAGGGGAGAGACCCAGTACTTC. Protein: CASSPLDRGETQYF.